This T cell receptor (beta chain) appears in the sequencing data of a study of T cell responses to AZD1222 COVID-19 vaccine. The table came from immunoSEQ multiplex PCR; TCRdb's copy has only in-frame clones and leaves some out. Here the sample spans over 75,000 clones, 80% to 90% being singletons. This clone counts as medium-sized. V dropped 3 bases and J dropped 8; count of bases not matched to a gene: 10. The CDR3 extends over 15 amino acids. Germline-derived CDR1 and CDR2 are LGHDT and YNNKEL (reference sequence). This chain joins TRBV3-1 (or the pseudogene TRBV3-2) and TRBJ2-1; 7 bases map to TRBD2. The origin of this receptor is an adult who received the AZD1222 COVID-19 vaccine. The material sequenced was peripheral blood, taken 28 days after the second AZD1222 dose. The CDR3 DNA reads TGTGCCAGCAGCCACTCTTGGGGGAGGGTCGATGAGCAGTTCTTC. Translating gives CASSHSWGRVDEQFF.